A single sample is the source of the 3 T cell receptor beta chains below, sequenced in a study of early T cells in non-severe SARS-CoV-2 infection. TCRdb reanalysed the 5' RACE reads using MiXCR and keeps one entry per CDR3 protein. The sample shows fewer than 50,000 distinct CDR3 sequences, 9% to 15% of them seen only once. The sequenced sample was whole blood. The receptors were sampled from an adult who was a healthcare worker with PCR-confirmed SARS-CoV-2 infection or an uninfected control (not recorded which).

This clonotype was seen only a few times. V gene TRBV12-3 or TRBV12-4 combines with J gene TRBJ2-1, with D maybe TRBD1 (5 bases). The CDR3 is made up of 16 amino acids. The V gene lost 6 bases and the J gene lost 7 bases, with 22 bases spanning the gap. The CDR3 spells CASRSLMRQSINEQFF. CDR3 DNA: TGTGCCAGCAGGTCGTTAATGAGACAGTCTATTAATGAGCAGTTCTTC.

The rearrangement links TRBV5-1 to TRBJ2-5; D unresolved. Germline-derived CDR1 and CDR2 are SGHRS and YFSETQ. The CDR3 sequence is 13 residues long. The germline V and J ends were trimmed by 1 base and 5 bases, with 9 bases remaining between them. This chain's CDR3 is CASSLSLFETQYF. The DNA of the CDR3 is TGCGCCAGCAGCTTGTCTCTCTTCGAGACCCAGTACTTC.

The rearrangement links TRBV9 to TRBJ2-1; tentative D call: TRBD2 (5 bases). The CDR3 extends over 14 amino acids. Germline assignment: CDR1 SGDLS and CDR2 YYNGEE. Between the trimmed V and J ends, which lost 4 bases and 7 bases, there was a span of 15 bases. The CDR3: CASSRSARGNEQFF. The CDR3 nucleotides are TGTGCCAGCAGCCGTAGCGCCCGAGGGAATGAGCAGTTCTTC. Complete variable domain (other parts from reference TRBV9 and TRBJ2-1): DSGVTQTPKHLITATGQRVTLRCSPRSGDLSVYWYQQSLDQGLQFLIQYYNGEERAKGNILERFSAQQFPDLHSELNLSSLELGDSALYFCASSRSARGNEQFFGPGTRLTVL.